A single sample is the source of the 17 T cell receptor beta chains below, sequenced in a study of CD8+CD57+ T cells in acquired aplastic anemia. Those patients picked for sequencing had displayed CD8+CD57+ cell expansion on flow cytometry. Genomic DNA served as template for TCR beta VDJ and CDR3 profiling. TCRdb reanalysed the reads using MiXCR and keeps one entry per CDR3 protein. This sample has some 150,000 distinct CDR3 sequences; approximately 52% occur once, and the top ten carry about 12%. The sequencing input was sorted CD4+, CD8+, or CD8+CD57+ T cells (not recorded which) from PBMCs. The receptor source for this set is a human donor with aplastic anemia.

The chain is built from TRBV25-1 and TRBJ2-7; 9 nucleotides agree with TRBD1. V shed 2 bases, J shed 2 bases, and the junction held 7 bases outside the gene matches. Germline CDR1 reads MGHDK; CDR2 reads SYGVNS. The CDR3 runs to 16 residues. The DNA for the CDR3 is TGTGCCAGCAGTGAAGTGGTCTGGACAGGGGCCTACGAGCAGTACTTC. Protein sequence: CASSEVVWTGAYEQYF.

The CDR3 sequence is CASSPAGSYEQYF. CDR3 coding DNA: TGTGCCAGCAGCCCCGCGGGTTCCTACGAGCAGTACTTC. The chain employs TRBV7-6 and TRBJ2-7; a weak D match, TRBD2 (5 bases). The V gene's germline CDR1 is SGHVS and CDR2 FNYEAQ. With 5 bases removed from V and 1 base from J, the gap between germline ends came to 9 bases. The CDR3 consists of 13 residues.

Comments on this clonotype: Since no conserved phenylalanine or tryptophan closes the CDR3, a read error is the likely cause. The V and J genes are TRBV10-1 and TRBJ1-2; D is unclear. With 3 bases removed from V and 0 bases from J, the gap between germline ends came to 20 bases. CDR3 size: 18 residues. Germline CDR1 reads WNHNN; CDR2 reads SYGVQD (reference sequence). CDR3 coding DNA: TGCGCCAGCAGTGACCCGCGTAGCGGCTTACGTGCTAACTATGGCTACACCATA. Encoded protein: CASSDPRSGLRANYGYTI.

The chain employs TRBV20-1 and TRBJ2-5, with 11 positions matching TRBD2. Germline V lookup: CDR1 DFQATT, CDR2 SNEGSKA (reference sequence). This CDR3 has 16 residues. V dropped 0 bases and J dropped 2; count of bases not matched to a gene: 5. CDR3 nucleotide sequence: TGCAGTGCTAGAGATCTGCTAGCGGGGGGACAAGAGACCCAGTACTTC. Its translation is CSARDLLAGGQETQYF.

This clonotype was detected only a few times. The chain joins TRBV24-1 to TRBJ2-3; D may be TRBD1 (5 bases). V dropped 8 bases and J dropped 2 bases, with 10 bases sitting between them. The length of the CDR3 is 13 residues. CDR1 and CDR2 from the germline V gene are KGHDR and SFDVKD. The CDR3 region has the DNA TGTGCCACCAAAGACAGAAACACAGATACGCAGTATTTT. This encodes CATKDRNTDTQYF.

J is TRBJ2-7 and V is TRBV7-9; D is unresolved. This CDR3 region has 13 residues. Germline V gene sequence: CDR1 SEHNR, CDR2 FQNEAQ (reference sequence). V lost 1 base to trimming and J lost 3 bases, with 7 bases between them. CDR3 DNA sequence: TGTGCCAGCAGCTTAGTAGCCAACTACGAGCAGTACTTC. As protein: CASSLVANYEQYF.

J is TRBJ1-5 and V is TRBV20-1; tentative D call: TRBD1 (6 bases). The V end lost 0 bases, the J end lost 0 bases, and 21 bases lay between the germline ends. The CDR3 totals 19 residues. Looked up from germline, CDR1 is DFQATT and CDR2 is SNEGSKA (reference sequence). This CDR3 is CSARDSAPQGINSNQPQHF. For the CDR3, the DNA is TGCAGTGCTAGAGATTCGGCCCCACAGGGCATTAATAGCAATCAGCCCCAGCATTTT.

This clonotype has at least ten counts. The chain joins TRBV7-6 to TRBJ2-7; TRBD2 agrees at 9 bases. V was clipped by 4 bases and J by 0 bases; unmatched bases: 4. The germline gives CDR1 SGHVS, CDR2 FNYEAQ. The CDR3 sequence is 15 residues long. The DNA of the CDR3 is TGTGCCAGCAGCTCAGGAGCGGGGGGCTCCTACGAGCAGTACTTC. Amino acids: CASSSGAGGSYEQYF.

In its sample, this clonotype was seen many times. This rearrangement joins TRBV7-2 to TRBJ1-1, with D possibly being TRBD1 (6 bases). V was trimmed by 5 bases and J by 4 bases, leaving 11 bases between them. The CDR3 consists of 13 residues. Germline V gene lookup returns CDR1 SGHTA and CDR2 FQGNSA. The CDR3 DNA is TGTGCCAGCAGCCGTACAGGGAGCACTGAAGCTTTCTTT. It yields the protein CASSRTGSTEAFF.

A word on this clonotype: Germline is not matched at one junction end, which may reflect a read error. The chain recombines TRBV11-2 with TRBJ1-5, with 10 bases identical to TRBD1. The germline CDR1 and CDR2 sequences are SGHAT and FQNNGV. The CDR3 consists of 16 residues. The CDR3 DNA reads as TGCGCCAGCAGCCTTCGACAGGGGGCCAACAATCAGTCCCAGCATTTT. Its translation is CASSLRQGANNQSQHF. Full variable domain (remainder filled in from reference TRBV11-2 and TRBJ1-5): EAGVAQSPRYKIIEKRQSVAFWCNPISGHATLYWYQQILGQGPKLLIQFQNNGVVDDSQLPKDRFSAERLKGVDSTLKIQPAKLEDSAVYLCASSLRQGANNQSQHFGDGTRLSIL.

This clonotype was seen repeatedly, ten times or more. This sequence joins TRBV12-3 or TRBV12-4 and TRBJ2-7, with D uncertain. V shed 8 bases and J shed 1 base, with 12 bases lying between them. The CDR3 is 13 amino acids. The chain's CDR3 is CASGPRVSYEQYF. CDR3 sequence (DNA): TGTGCCAGCGGGCCTAGGGTTTCCTACGAGCAGTACTTC.

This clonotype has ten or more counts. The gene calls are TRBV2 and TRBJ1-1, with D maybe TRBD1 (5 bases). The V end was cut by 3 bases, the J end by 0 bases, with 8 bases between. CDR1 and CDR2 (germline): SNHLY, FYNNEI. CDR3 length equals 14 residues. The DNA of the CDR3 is TGTGCCAGCAGTGAGACAGAAATGAACACTGAAGCTTTCTTT. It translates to CASSETEMNTEAFF.

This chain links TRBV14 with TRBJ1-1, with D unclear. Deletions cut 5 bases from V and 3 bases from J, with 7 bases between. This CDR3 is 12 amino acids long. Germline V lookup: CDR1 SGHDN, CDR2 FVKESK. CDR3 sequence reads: CASSADHTEAFF. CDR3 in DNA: TGTGCCAGCAGCGCCGATCACACTGAAGCTTTCTTT.

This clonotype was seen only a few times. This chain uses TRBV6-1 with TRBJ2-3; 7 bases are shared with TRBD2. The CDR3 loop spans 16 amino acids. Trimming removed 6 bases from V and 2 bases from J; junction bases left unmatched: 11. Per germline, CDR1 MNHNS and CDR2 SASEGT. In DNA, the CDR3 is TGTGCCAGCAGAACCTGGGACTACATAAACACAGATACGCAGTATTTT. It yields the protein CASRTWDYINTDTQYF.

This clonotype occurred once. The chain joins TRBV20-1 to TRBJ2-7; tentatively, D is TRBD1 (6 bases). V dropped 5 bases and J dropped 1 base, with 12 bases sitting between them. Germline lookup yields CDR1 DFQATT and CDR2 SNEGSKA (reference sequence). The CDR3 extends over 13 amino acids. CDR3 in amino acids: CSAGNRVSYEQYF. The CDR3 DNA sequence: TGCAGTGCTGGGAACAGGGTTTCCTACGAGCAGTACTTC.

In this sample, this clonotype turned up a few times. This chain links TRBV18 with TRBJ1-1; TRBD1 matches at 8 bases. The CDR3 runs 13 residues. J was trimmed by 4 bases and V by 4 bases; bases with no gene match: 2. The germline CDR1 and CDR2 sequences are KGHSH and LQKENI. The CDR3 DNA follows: TGTGCCAGCTCACGGGACAGGCGCACTGAAGCTTTCTTT. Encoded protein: CASSRDRRTEAFF.

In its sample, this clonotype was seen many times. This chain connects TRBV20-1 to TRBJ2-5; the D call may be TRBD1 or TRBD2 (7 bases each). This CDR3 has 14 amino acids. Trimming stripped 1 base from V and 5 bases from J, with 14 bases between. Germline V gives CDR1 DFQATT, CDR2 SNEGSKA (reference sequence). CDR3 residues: CSARGGGQKETQYF. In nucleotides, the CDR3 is TGCAGTGCTAGAGGGGGGGGACAGAAGGAGACCCAGTACTTC.